This TCR beta chain was captured by sequencing in a study of CD8 T cells in Susac syndrome. Treatment-naive patients with stable or active relapsing-remitting disease were the multiple sclerosis controls. Bulk CD8+ and CD4+ cells came from magnetic negative isolation; CD8+ TEMRA by FACS. The CDR3 spans 17 residues. The trim removed 5 bases at V and 2 bases at J, leaving 5 bases unmatched. Looked up from germline, CDR1 is SGHDN and CDR2 is FVKESK. Reverse transcription of roughly 0.5 to 1 ug RNA used random hexamers. It was immunoSEQ multiplex PCR that amplified TCR beta CDR3 across 54 Vbeta and 13 Jbeta. MiXCR was run by TCRdb on the immunoSEQ multiplex PCR reads, yielding one entry per CDR3 protein. The sample carries approximately 160,000 distinct CDR3 sequences, approximately 94% recorded once.

This TCR derives from a human donor with multiple sclerosis. V and J are TRBV14 and TRBJ2-1, with 14 bases identical to TRBD2. Sequenced input: CD4+ T cells from PBMCs. CDR3 region: CASSSRLAGGPYNEQFF. The DNA for the CDR3 is TGTGCCAGCAGCTCCAGACTAGCGGGAGGGCCCTACAATGAGCAGTTCTTC.